This T cell receptor beta chain was documented in a study of memory CD4+ T cells and cytomegalovirus serostatus (dated by TCRdb to between 2018 and 2020). With regard to the full study: The cohort included about 33 healthy adults from Belgium, of whom 9 were CMV seropositive and 24 were CMV seronegative. The study sequenced CD4+ memory TCRbeta repertoires of a Belgian cohort with known cytomegalovirus serostatus to replicate a published TCR-based CMV serostatus classifier.

Single viable CD3+CD4+CD8-CD45RO+ cells were sorted as memory CD4+ T cells on a FACSAria II. CMV serostatus was determined with a Roche Elecsys assay detecting serum IgG against CMV pp150, pp28, p38 and p52. Following thawing, total CD4+ T cells were enriched through positive selection using CD4 magnetic microbeads. Samples originated from another study that specifically interrogated the CD4+ T cell memory repertoire. Peripheral blood mononuclear cells were isolated and cryopreserved following standard operating procedures; serum was stored at -80 °C. Staining used CD3-PerCP (BW264/56), CD4-APC (RPA-T4), CD45RO-PE (UCHT1) and CD8-Pacific Orange (3B5) antibodies, with Sytox blue excluding non-viable cells. The Quick-DNA Microprep Kit was used to extract genomic DNA from the sorted cells. Amplification of TCRbeta DNA was done with the immunoSEQ hsTCRbeta kit, following the protocol from the manufacturer. An Illumina MiSeq instrument was used to sequence the TCRbeta libraries. Under the source paper's analysis protocol: After out-of-frame sequences were removed, 2.4 million or so distinct TCRbeta sequences remained, averaging about 66,813 per individual. Each individual was scored using the number of 150 to 200 previously reported CMV-associated TCRbeta sequences that the individual carried and the total number of productive distinct TCRbeta sequences. A beta-binomial model was reimplemented in Python, and scikit-learn random forests with default parameters were trained on US cohort data. Classifier performance on the Belgian cohort was summarized as median AUC with percentile confidence intervals over 10,000 bootstrap iterations. What TCRdb holds here is the immuneACCESS table cut down to in-frame rearrangements. Part of the clones is not present; checked against another copy, under half of the missing clones reflect an unresolved V gene, and the others are unexplained. The V and J calls and clone size are taken from that table; D and trimming were inferred from the DNA. Within this sample are about 41,000 clones, with 75% to 85% of them counted one time only. Roughly 6.7% of the sample goes to the ten largest clones.

With respect to this clone: Its antigen is unknown. The junction does not match germline at one end; this may be a read error.

Beyond this particular receptor, the publication reports: CMV serostatus prediction reached a median bootstrapped AUC of 0.95 with the original framework and approximately 0.92 with a US-trained random forest. The results were interpreted as suggesting that the CMV-associated TCR signature is largely present in the CD4+ memory repertoire. Only CD4+CD45RO+ memory cells were sequenced, in contrast to the original study, which included naive and memory CD4+ and CD8+ populations. On the Belgian cohort, the classifier built on the original framework reached a median bootstrapped AUC of around 0.96, with a 95% CI of 0.76-1.00. Among the 150 or so previously reported CMV-associated TCRbeta sequences, over 65 showed up in the CD4+ memory repertoires, with each one found in between one and five individuals.

The clonotype was recovered from an adult in good health and CMV-seronegative. Sequenced: memory CD4+ T cells from blood.

The CDR3 protein sequence reads: CASSLEKETELFF. The sequence in DNA is TGTGCTAGCAGCTTAGAGAAAGAGACAGAGCTGTTTTTT. The rearranged segments are TRBV7-7 and TRBJ2-2, with an unclear D gene assignment. The CDR3 runs 13 amino acids, cysteine and phenylalanine included. Just the 39-base CDR3 DNA is kept, in frame starting at base 1. CDR1 SSHAT and CDR2 FNYEAQ were looked up in the germline V gene (reference sequence).